This TCR beta chain was obtained from a study of OX40 agonist ivuxolimab in advanced cancers. A note on the overall study: The costimulatory receptor OX40 (CD134) was targeted by ivuxolimab, a fully human IgG2 agonistic monoclonal antibody. Patients were allowed to have had prior anti-PD-1, anti-PD-L1 or anti-CTLA-4 therapy, and approximately 43% of the dose-escalation patients had previously received checkpoint inhibitors. The monotherapy dose-escalation portion (N ≈ 57 patients) of the phase I ivuxolimab trial is reported in the paper. The dose-escalation cohort was around 84% male with a mean age of about 54 years, ranging from roughly 23 to 80. Of the 50 to 55 dose-escalation patients, hepatocellular carcinoma was present in 19, melanoma in roughly 15, renal cell carcinoma in 9 and head and neck cancer in 9. Intravenous ivuxolimab was administered to patients every 2 weeks at six dose levels: 0.01, 0.1, 0.3, 1.5, 3 and 10 mg/kg. Partial responses occurred in three dose-escalation patients, of whom one had hepatocellular carcinoma and two had cutaneous melanoma. Peripheral TCRbeta sequencing was intended to test whether TCR sequence diversity was altered and clonal T-cell expansion was caused by ivuxolimab. What the study reported, not specific to this receptor: The antigen specificity of the peripheral T cells that underwent clonal expansion was not determined. After ivuxolimab, CD8+ T cells had more expanded clones than CD4+ T cells on average. At doses from 0.1 to 3.0 mg/kg, clonal expansion was seen in both CD4+ and CD8+ blood T cells between baseline and week 6. In the 0.1-3.0 mg/kg groups, partial responders had among the lowest normalized peripheral clonal expansion, particularly in CD8+ T cells. Low levels of normalized T-cell clonal expansion were also seen in some nonresponding patients.

To sequence the TCRbeta CDR3 region, genomic DNA was isolated from the sorted cells. The immunoSEQ Assay was used to sequence the TCRbeta CDR3 regions. The clones in this table, taken by TCRdb from immuneACCESS, are in-frame only. Not every clone is retained; where verified, under half of the shortfall comes from an unresolved V gene, and the cause of the rest is unknown. This sample holds 40,000 to 60,000 clones; 85% to 90% were observed only once. About a tenth of the sample rests with the top ten. Looking up the germline V gene (reference sequence) yields CDR1 MNHNY and CDR2 SVGAGI. The CDR3 runs 13 residues from the cysteine to the phenylalanine. CDR3 DNA is the only sequence kept; it has 39 bases, read in frame from the first base. Patients with autoimmune disease history or receiving systemic immunosuppression were excluded from the trial. Peripheral blood for TCR sequencing was drawn from every dose cohort at baseline, at cycle 4 day 1 and at cycle 7 day 1. The samples were taken from a phase I, first-in-human, multicenter, open-label dose-escalation trial of ivuxolimab. The trial enrolled adults with locally advanced or metastatic head and neck squamous cell, hepatocellular, melanoma or renal cell carcinoma. Before TCR sequencing, CD4+ and CD8+ T cells were separately sorted from peripheral blood.

To note about this clone: This clone's antigen is unknown. There are no base qualities to consult, and no much larger clone falls within one base.

The source material was CD4+ or CD8+ T cells sorted from blood, sampled in a trial of the OX40 agonist ivuxolimab. The sequence is built from TRBV6-6 and TRBJ2-5; 5 matching bases give a weak D call of TRBD1. The end of the DNA fits TRBJ2-7 better, so the J call may be wrong. This TCR was recovered from an adult with an advanced solid tumor such as melanoma, head and neck, liver or kidney cancer. The CDR3 protein sequence reads: CASNRAPGNEQYF. The nucleotide sequence reads as follows: TGTGCCAGCAATAGGGCCCCAGGGAACGAGCAGTACTTC.